The following is a TCR beta chain sequence with its context. Its antigen is unknown. The germline gives CDR1 WNHNN, CDR2 SYGVQD (reference sequence). The CDR3 contains 14 residues. Trimming removed 4 bases from V and 0 bases from J, with 10 bases in between. This entry is derived from a study of identical twins. A single record per CDR3 protein comes from TCRdb applying MiXCR to the 5' RACE reads. The profile shows just under 650,000 distinct CDR3 sequences, just over 7% of them singletons. Study findings and constraints: The models gave estimates that fell short of the out-of-frame TCR alpha sharing seen in monozygotic twins.

The same data also went into a second study, on yellow fever vaccine responses in identical twins.

The J gene is TRBJ2-7, the V gene TRBV10-1; no definite D call. The receptor was derived from a woman aged 18-29 years in good health. Sequencing was done on a sample of PBMCs. For the CDR3, the DNA is TGCGCCAGCAGTGGGAACTCGCTCTCCTACGAGCAGTACTTC. It yields the protein CASSGNSLSYEQYF.